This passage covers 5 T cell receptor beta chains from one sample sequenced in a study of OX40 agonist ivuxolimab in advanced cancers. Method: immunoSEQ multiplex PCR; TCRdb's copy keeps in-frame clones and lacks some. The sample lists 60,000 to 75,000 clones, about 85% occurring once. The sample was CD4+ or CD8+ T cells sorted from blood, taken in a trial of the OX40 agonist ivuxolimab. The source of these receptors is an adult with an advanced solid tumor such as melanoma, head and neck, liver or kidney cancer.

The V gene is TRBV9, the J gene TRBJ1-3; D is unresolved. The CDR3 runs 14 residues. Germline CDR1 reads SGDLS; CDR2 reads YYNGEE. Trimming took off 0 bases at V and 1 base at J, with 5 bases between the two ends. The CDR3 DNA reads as TGTGCCAGCAGCGTAGAACCATCTGGAAACACCATATATTTT. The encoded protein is CASSVEPSGNTIYF.

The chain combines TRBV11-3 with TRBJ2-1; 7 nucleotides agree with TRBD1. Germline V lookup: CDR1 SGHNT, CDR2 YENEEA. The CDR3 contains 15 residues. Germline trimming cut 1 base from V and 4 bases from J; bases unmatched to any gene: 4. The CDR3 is CASSLAGTEYNEQFF. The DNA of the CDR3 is TGTGCCAGCAGCTTAGCCGGGACAGAATACAATGAGCAGTTCTTC.

The CDR3 nucleotides read TGTGCCACCAGCAGAGATCAGTTTAACTATGGCTACACCTTC. Its protein product is CATSRDQFNYGYTF. The V gene is TRBV15, the J gene TRBJ1-2; D remains unclear. The CDR3 consists of 14 residues. V lost 0 bases and J 1 base, leaving 6 bases between the germline ends. CDR1 is LNHNV and CDR2 is YYDKDF in the germline V gene (reference sequence).

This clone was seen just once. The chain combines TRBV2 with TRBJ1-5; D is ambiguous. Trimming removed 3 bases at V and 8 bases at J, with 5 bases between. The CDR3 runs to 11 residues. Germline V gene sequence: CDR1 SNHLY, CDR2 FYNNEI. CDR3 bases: TGTGCCAGCAGTGATACCAAGCCCCAGCATTTT. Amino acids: CASSDTKPQHF.

Here the CDR3 DNA reads TGTGCCAGCAGCTTGGGGGGGGGCAGCTCCTACAATGAGCAGTTCTTC. This codes for CASSLGGGSSYNEQFF. The V call is TRBV5-4, the J call TRBJ2-1, with D maybe TRBD2 (7 bases). The CDR3 has 16 residues. The V gene's germline CDR1 is SGHNT and CDR2 YYREEE (reference sequence). Trimming shortened V by 0 bases and J by 0 bases, and 10 bases separated the two germline ends.